One sample yielded the 17 T cell receptor beta chains listed below, sequenced in a study of blood T cell repertoires in COVID-19. Produced via immunoSEQ multiplex PCR; TCRdb's table is partial and in-frame only. The data contain roughly 16,000 clones, around 90% of them singletons. The sample taken for sequencing was peripheral blood. Source of these receptors: a human donor in a cohort sampled during active COVID-19.

V and J are TRBV9 and TRBJ2-1; D uncertain. The V end was cut by 0 bases, the J end by 4 bases, with 2 bases between. Germline CDR1 SGDLS, CDR2 YYNGEE. This CDR3 contains 12 residues. CDR3: CASSVAYNEQFF. CDR3 DNA sequence: TGTGCCAGCAGCGTAGCATACAATGAGCAGTTCTTC.

This chain links TRBV21-1 with TRBJ2-3; TRBD2, the table's D call, was not compared with the DNA. TRBV21-1 is recorded as a pseudogene. The CDR3 consists of 15 residues. The CDR3 region has the DNA TGTGCCAGCAGCCTTCTAGCGGGAGTAAGAGATACGCAGTATTTT. The encoded protein is CASSLLAGVRDTQYF.

The V gene is TRBV19, the J gene TRBJ1-2, with 9 positions matching TRBD1. V lost 3 bases and J lost 4; bases outside the gene matches: 6. This CDR3 spans 15 amino acids. CDR1 is LNHDA, CDR2 SQIVND, per germline (reference sequence). CDR3 loop: CASSIFTGQGYGYTF. The CDR3 DNA reads TGTGCCAGTAGTATTTTCACGGGACAGGGCTATGGCTACACCTTC.

This clone was counted once. The chain uses TRBV18 and TRBJ2-7, with 11 bases identical to TRBD1. V was clipped by 6 bases and J by 3 bases; unmatched bases: 7. This CDR3 comprises 15 residues. Germline V gene data show CDR1 as KGHSH and CDR2 as LQKENI. CDR3 coding DNA: TGTGCCAGCTCTGCTGGGACAGGGGGAGGCTACGAGCAGTACTTC. Translated, it gives CASSAGTGGGYEQYF.

This sequence joins TRBV6-6 and TRBJ2-5, with TRBD2 as a possible D gene (6 bases). Deletions cut 5 bases from V and 5 bases from J, with 21 bases between. Looked up from germline, CDR1 is MNHNY and CDR2 is SVGAGI (reference sequence). The CDR3 runs to 16 residues. CDR3: CASSLIPGTAQETQYF. As DNA, the CDR3 is TGTGCCAGCAGTCTAATCCCCGGGACTGCGCAGGAGACCCAGTACTTC.

This clone was picked up one time. The chain employs TRBV9 and TRBJ1-3; 7 nucleotides line up with TRBD1. Trimming took 0 bases from V and 6 from J; bases not matched to a gene: 12. Per germline, CDR1 SGDLS and CDR2 YYNGEE. The CDR3 has 17 residues. Here the CDR3 reads CASSVVGDSSPLNTIYF. The CDR3 DNA sequence: TGTGCCAGCAGCGTAGTGGGGGACAGCTCCCCCTTAAACACCATATATTTT.

The rearrangement uses TRBV19 and TRBJ2-7; D is perhaps TRBD1 (7 bases). CDR1 is LNHDA and CDR2 is SQIVND in the germline V gene (reference sequence). The CDR3 covers 11 residues. The CDR3 coding sequence is TGTAGGGGGGACAGACACTACGAGCAGTACTTC. It specifies CRGDRHYEQYF. The whole variable domain, remainder taken from reference TRBV19 and TRBJ2-7, is DGGITQSPKYLFRKEGQNVTLSCEQNLNHDAMYWYRQDPGQGLRLIYYSQIVNDFQKGDIAEGYSVSREKKESFPLTVTSAQKNPTAFYLCRGDRHYEQYFGPGTRLTVT.

A single count supports this clone. The chain is built from TRBV25-1 and TRBJ1-2; 9 bases are a match to TRBD1. CDR3 length: 14 residues. Germline trimming cut 6 bases from V and 4 bases from J; bases unmatched to any gene: 6. Germline CDR1 and CDR2: MGHDK and SYGVNS. CDR3 nucleotides: TGTGCCAGCAGGACAGGGGGGTCATCCTATGGCTACACCTTC. Translating it yields CASRTGGSSYGYTF.

The gene calls are TRBV18 and TRBJ1-1; D might be TRBD1 (6 bases). The CDR3 totals 15 residues. The V end lost 2 bases, the J end lost 1 base, and 11 bases lay between the germline ends. Looked up from germline, CDR1 is KGHSH and CDR2 is LQKENI. The CDR3 reads CASSPMGHPNTEAFF. For the CDR3, the DNA is TGTGCCAGCTCACCAATGGGACATCCGAACACTGAAGCTTTCTTT.

The rearrangement joins TRBV7-2 to TRBJ2-7, with D possibly matching TRBD2 (6 bases). This CDR3 has 15 amino acids. V gave up 3 bases and J gave up 2 bases, with 14 bases separating them. Germline-derived CDR1 and CDR2 are SGHTA and FQGNSA. In nucleotides, the CDR3 is TGTGCCAGCAGCTTGGCGGGGCAAAGAGCCTACGAGCAGTACTTC. Protein: CASSLAGQRAYEQYF.

The chain recombines TRBV7-3 with TRBJ2-7; 9 positions agree with TRBD1. The length of the CDR3 is 14 residues. The V gene's germline CDR1 is SGHTA and CDR2 FQGTGA. V shed 7 bases and J 2 bases; nucleotides not matched to a gene: 6. The CDR3 spells CASKPGQGPYEQYF. Here the CDR3 DNA reads TGTGCCAGCAAGCCGGGACAGGGACCCTACGAGCAGTACTTC.

This clone was counted once. The V gene is TRBV28, the J gene TRBJ2-7; D possibly corresponds to TRBD1 (5 bases). This CDR3 has 12 residues. From germline, CDR1 is MDHEN and CDR2 SYDVKM. Deletions cut 2 bases from V and 6 bases from J, with 8 bases between. CDR3 coding DNA: TGTGCCAGCAGTTTACAGGGCAGCGAGCAGTACTTC. It translates to CASSLQGSEQYF.

V gene TRBV13 combines with J gene TRBJ2-5, with 7 bases aligning to TRBD1. V shed 4 bases and J 3 bases; nucleotides not matched to a gene: 5. The CDR3 is 14 residues long. In germline, CDR1 is PRHDT, CDR2 FYEKMQ (reference sequence). CDR3 sequence reads: CASSSPDRKETQYF. DNA for the CDR3: TGTGCCAGCAGCTCACCGGACAGGAAAGAGACCCAGTACTTC.

The chain joins TRBV7-3 to TRBJ2-5, with 7 bases fitting TRBD1. The CDR3 is made up of 15 amino acids. Germline CDR1 SGHTA, CDR2 FQGTGA. V trimming: 0 bases; J trimming: 4 bases; junction bases outside the gene matches: 5. CDR3 sequence (DNA): TGTGCCAGCAGCTTAACGGGGACAGTCGGAGAGACCCAGTACTTC. Translation: CASSLTGTVGETQYF. The complete variable domain, with remaining parts taken from reference TRBV7-3 and TRBJ2-5, reads GAGVSQTPSNKVTEKGKYVELRCDPISGHTALYWYRQSLGQGPEFLIYFQGTGAADDSGLPNDRFFAVRPEGSVSTLKIQRTERGDSAVYLCASSLTGTVGETQYFGPGTRLLVL.

This clone appeared once. This chain links TRBV18 with TRBJ1-3; D gene uncertain. Trimming took 4 bases from V and 0 from J, leaving 19 bases between them. CDR1 and CDR2 from the germline V gene are KGHSH and LQKENI. CDR3 size: 18 residues. CDR3 bases: TGTGCCAGCTCACGACTTAGCGTCGGTGTTCTCTCTGGAAACACCATATATTTT. It translates to CASSRLSVGVLSGNTIYF.

This chain links TRBV4-3 with TRBJ2-4; 8 nucleotides match TRBD2. CDR1 and CDR2 from the germline V gene are LGHNA and YSLEER. This CDR3 contains 18 residues. The J segment lost 0 bases and the V segment lost 2 bases, leaving 9 bases of the junction unmatched. CDR3 residues: CASSQYHLLAGAKNIQYF. The CDR3 nucleotides are TGCGCCAGCAGCCAATATCATTTGCTAGCGGGAGCCAAAAACATTCAGTACTTC.

The chain uses TRBV7-3 and TRBJ2-7; D possibly corresponds to TRBD1 (5 bases). The CDR3 spans 14 residues. Trimming shortened V by 4 bases and J by 6 bases, and 16 bases separated the two germline ends. Germline V gene lookup returns CDR1 SGHTA and CDR2 FQGTGA. Written as DNA, the CDR3 is TGTGCCAGCAGCTCCGCTCCCGGACAAGGCGAGCAGTACTTC. This sequence encodes CASSSAPGQGEQYF.